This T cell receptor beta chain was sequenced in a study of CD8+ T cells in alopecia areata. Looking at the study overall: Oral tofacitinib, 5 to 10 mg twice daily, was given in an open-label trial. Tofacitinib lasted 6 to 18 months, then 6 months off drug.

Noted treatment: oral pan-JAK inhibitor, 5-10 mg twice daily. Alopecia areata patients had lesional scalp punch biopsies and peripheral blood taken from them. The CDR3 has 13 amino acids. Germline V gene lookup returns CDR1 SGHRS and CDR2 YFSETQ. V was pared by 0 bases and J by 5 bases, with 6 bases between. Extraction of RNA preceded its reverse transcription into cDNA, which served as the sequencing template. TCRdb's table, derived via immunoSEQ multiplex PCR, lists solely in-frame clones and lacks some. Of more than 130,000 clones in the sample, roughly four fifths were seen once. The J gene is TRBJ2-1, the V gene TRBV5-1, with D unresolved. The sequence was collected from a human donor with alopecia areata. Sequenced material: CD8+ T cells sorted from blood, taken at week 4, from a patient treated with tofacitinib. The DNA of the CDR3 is TGCGCCAGCAGCTTGGAGATTCACAATGAGCAGTTCTTC. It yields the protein CASSLEIHNEQFF.